Listed below are T cell receptor beta chains from one sample, sequenced in a study of blood T cell repertoires in COVID-19. Here immunoSEQ multiplex PCR was the method, and the copy in TCRdb shows in-frame clones only, minus some. The repertoire has 270,000 or so clones, about 80% of them found once; the top ten carry 9.4%. The material sequenced was peripheral blood. These receptors originate from a woman aged 45-65 years who had recovered from COVID-19. Each CDR3 is given with its conserved first and last residue. Fields, in order: J gene, V gene, clone size, D gene, CDR3 protein, CDR3 DNA. D genes are given only for firm matches. Expanded clones get a size class; other rows say once, few or many, or leave the size out.

TRBJ2-3,TRBV19,-,TRBD1,CASTSTGGTDTQYF,TGTGCCAGTACCTCGACAGGGGGCACAGATACGCAGTATTTT
TRBJ1-1,TRBV7-2,-,-,CASSLATLNTEAFF,TGTGCCAGCAGCTTAGCAACATTGAACACTGAAGCTTTCTTT
TRBJ1-4,TRBV10-3,-,-,CAISESVEGINEKLFF,TGTGCCATCAGTGAGTCGGTGGAGGGGATTAATGAAAAACTGTTTTTT
TRBJ1-5,TRBV19,-,TRBD1,CASSIKGQGLGQPQHF,TGTGCCAGTAGTATAAAGGGACAGGGGCTCGGTCAGCCCCAGCATTTT
TRBJ1-6,TRBV30,once,-,CAWSLNSPLHF,TGTGCCTGGAGTCTTAATTCACCCCTCCACTTT
TRBJ1-2,TRBV9,-,TRBD1,CASSVGGTGNYGYTF,TGTGCCAGCAGCGTAGGAGGGACAGGGAACTATGGCTACACCTTC
TRBJ1-1,TRBV6-2/TRBV6-3,many,TRBD1,CASSSTGQGGTEAFF,TGTGCCAGCAGTTCCACAGGACAGGGGGGAACTGAAGCTTTCTTT
TRBJ2-1,TRBV3-1/TRBV3-2,-,TRBD1,CASSPGTGDGNEQFF,TGTGCCAGCAGCCCCGGGACAGGCGATGGGAATGAGCAGTTCTTC
TRBJ1-2,TRBV28,-,TRBD1,CASSYGTGGYGYTF,TGTGCCAGCAGTTATGGGACAGGGGGGTATGGCTACACCTTC
TRBJ2-2,TRBV20-1,-,-,CSASRPSVGELFF,TGCAGTGCTAGTCGCCCTAGCGTCGGGGAGCTGTTTTTT